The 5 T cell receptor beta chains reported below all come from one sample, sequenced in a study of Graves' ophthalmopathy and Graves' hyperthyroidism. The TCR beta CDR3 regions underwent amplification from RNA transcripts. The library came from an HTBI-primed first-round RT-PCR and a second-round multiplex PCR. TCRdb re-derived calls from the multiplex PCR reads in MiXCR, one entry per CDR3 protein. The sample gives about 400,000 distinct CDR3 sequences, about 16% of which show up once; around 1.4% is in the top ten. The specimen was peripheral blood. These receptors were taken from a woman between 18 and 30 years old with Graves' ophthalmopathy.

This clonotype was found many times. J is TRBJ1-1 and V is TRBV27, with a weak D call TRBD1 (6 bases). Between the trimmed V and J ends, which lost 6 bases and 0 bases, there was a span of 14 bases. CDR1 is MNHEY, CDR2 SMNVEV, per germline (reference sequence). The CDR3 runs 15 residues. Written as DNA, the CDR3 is TGTGCCAGCAGGACGCTGGACAGAGTGAACACTGAAGCTTTCTTT. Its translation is CASRTLDRVNTEAFF.

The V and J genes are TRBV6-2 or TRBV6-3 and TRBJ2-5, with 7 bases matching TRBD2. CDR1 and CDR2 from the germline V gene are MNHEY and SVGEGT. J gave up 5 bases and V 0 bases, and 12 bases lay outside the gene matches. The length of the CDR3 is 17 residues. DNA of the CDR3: TGTGCCAGCAGTTACTCAGGAGCGGGAAGGATCTGGGAGACCCAGTACTTC. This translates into CASSYSGAGRIWETQYF.

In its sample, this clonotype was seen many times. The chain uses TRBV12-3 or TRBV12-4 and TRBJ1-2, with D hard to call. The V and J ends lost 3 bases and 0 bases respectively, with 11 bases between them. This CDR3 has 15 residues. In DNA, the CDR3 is TGTGCCAGCAGTTTTTGGGCCGATCCTAACTATGGCTACACCTTC. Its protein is CASSFWADPNYGYTF.

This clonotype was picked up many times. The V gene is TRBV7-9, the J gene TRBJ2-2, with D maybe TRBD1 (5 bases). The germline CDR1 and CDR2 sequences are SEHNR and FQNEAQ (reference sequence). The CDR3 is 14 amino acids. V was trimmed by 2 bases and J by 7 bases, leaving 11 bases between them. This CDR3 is CASSLQGFGGELFF. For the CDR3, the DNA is TGTGCCAGCAGCTTACAGGGCTTCGGCGGGGAGCTGTTTTTT.

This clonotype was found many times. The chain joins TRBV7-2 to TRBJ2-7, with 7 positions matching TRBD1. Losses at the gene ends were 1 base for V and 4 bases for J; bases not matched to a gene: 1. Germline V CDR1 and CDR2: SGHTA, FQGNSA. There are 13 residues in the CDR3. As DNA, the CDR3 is TGTGCCAGCAGCTTAGAGGGGGCTTACGAGCAGTACTTC. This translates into CASSLEGAYEQYF.